The following is a TCR beta chain sequence with its context. These data belong to a study of technical replicates of blood from a handful of donors. Assay: immunoSEQ multiplex PCR; the TCRdb copy retains only in-frame clones and omits some. This table has approximately 99,000 clones, around 96% appearing once. J was trimmed by 4 bases and V by 3 bases; bases with no gene match: 10. Germline V gene sequence: CDR1 MGHRA, CDR2 YSYEKL. The CDR3 is 16 amino acids. Sequenced input: T cells isolated from PBMCs. The V and J genes are TRBV4-1 and TRBJ2-7; the match to TRBD1 covers 9 bases. The TCR sequence derives from a human donor in good health. The chain's CDR3 is CASSHHRGRTNYEQYF. CDR3 DNA sequence: TGCGCCAGCAGCCACCACAGGGGGCGGACAAATTACGAGCAGTACTTC.